These 20 T cell receptor beta chains share one sample of origin, sequenced in a study of somatic mutations in cytotoxic T cells in rheumatoid arthritis. Libraries were prepared by immunoSEQ multiplex PCR; TCRdb keeps only in-frame clonotypes and omits some of them. The sample includes more than 12,000 clones, over 80% of them seen just once. The sample consisted of CD4+ T cells sorted from blood. The receptor source for this set is a man aged 70 or older with rheumatoid arthritis.

A few counts support this clone. V and J are TRBV6-5 and TRBJ2-7; TRBD1 matches 7 bases. The CDR3 runs 15 residues. In germline, CDR1 is MNHEY, CDR2 SVGAGI. Trimming removed 0 bases from V and 6 bases from J; junction bases left unmatched: 8. CDR3 bases: TGTGCCAGCAGTTACTCGTACAGGGGTGGGTTCGAGCAGTACTTC. Protein: CASSYSYRGGFEQYF.

This chain joins TRBV28 and TRBJ2-7; TRBD2 aligns across 14 bases. The J segment lost 4 bases and the V segment lost 5 bases, leaving 10 bases of the junction unmatched. This CDR3 spans 17 amino acids. Germline-derived CDR1 and CDR2 are MDHEN and SYDVKM. DNA for the CDR3: TGTGCCAGCAGTCTCGCGACTAGCGGGAGGGCCGGATACGAGCAGTACTTC. Its translation is CASSLATSGRAGYEQYF. The variable domain in full, completed from reference TRBV28 and TRBJ2-7, reads DVKVTQSSRYLVKRTGEKVFLECVQDMDHENMFWYRQDPGLGLRLIYFSYDVKMKEKGDIPEGYSVSREKKERFSLILESASTNQTSMYLCASSLATSGRAGYEQYFGPGTRLTVT.

The rearrangement uses TRBV21-1 and TRBJ1-1; the table's D call, TRBD1, has no DNA check behind it. TRBV21-1 is noted as a pseudogene. This CDR3 is built from 15 residues. CDR3 protein: CASSKEKGALAEAFF. In DNA form, the CDR3 reads TGTGCCAGCAGCAAAGAGAAGGGGGCGCTTGCTGAAGCTTTCTTT.

This chain links TRBV5-1 with TRBJ1-1; D possibly corresponds to TRBD1 (5 bases). The V gene's germline CDR1 is SGHRS and CDR2 YFSETQ. The V and J ends lost 4 bases and 0 bases respectively, with 13 bases between them. CDR3 length equals 15 residues. The chain's CDR3 is CASSSDFRVNTEAFF. The CDR3 bases are TGCGCCAGCAGCAGCGATTTCAGGGTGAACACTGAAGCTTTCTTT.

The rearrangement links TRBV2 to TRBJ2-2; D not resolved. Germline CDR1 is SNHLY and CDR2 is FYNNEI. The CDR3 runs to 12 residues. V lost 6 bases and J lost 6, with 8 bases in between. As DNA, the CDR3 is TGTGCCAGCAGGAGGCTGGCCGGGGAGCTGTTTTTT. It codes for CASRRLAGELFF.

CDR3 amino acids: CASSYSRDTYEQYF. The CDR3 nucleotides read TGTGCCAGCAGTTATTCCCGGGACACATACGAGCAGTACTTC. The chain employs TRBV6-5 and TRBJ2-7; D is possibly TRBD1 (6 bases). Germline values: CDR1 MNHEY, CDR2 SVGAGI. CDR3 length: 14 residues. Trimming pared 3 bases from V and 4 bases from J, leaving 13 bases between.

The genes are TRBV9 and TRBJ2-2, with 7 bases matching TRBD1. The CDR3 is made up of 16 amino acids. The ends lost 5 bases at V and 3 bases at J; junction bases unmatched: 10. Germline CDR1 is SGDLS and CDR2 is YYNGEE. CDR3 nucleotide sequence: TGTGCCAGCAGTCCTCGACCTACAGGGGACACCGGGGAGCTGTTTTTT. Translating gives CASSPRPTGDTGELFF.

This sequence joins TRBV6-5 and TRBJ2-7; TRBD2 is a possible D gene (6 bases). The length of the CDR3 is 15 residues. Germline values: CDR1 MNHEY, CDR2 SVGAGI. The V gene lost 6 bases and the J gene lost 6 bases, with 21 bases spanning the gap. The CDR3 loop is CASSNWGGTPGEQYF. DNA for the CDR3: TGTGCCAGCAGCAACTGGGGCGGGACGCCGGGCGAGCAGTACTTC.

The chain carries TRBV4-1 and TRBJ1-5; perhaps TRBD1 as D (6 bases). Looked up from germline, CDR1 is MGHRA and CDR2 is YSYEKL. CDR3 length: 14 amino acids. V lost 2 bases and J lost 5, with 10 bases in between. This chain's CDR3 is CASSQRAGDQPQHF. The DNA for the CDR3 is TGCGCCAGCAGCCAAAGGGCAGGGGATCAGCCCCAGCATTTT.

The sample holds one count of this clone. For the CDR3, the DNA is TGTGCCAGCAGCTTGACTAGCGGGAGGTGGAATGAGCAGTTCTTC. This translates into CASSLTSGRWNEQFF. The chain is built from TRBV11-1 and TRBJ2-1, with TRBD2 matching 13 bases. V dropped 3 bases and J dropped 7; count of bases not matched to a gene: 3. Germline-derived CDR1 and CDR2 are SGHAT and FQDESV (reference sequence). This CDR3 region has 15 residues.

This sequence joins TRBV7-9 and TRBJ1-5, with 7 bases aligning to TRBD1. The J segment lost 0 bases and the V segment lost 3 bases, leaving 5 bases of the junction unmatched. Germline values: CDR1 SEHNR, CDR2 FQNEAQ (reference sequence). The CDR3 consists of 16 residues. The CDR3 sequence: CASSFETGNSNQPQHF. The CDR3 DNA is TGTGCCAGCAGCTTCGAGACAGGGAATAGCAATCAGCCCCAGCATTTT.

This clone was picked up one time. V is TRBV5-6 and J is TRBJ2-5; D is uncertain. The germline CDR1 and CDR2 sequences are SGHDT and YYEEEE. The V end lost 7 bases, the J end lost 5 bases, and 12 bases lay between the germline ends. CDR3 length: 12 amino acids. CDR3 loop: CASHKPEETQYF. For the CDR3, the DNA is TGTGCCAGCCATAAACCGGAGGAGACCCAGTACTTC.

The rearrangement joins TRBV28 to TRBJ2-7, with D uncertain. The germline gives CDR1 MDHEN, CDR2 SYDVKM. CDR3 length: 15 residues. With 8 bases removed from V and 0 bases from J, the gap between germline ends came to 17 bases. The CDR3 protein is CASCNLISRSYEQYF. CDR3 DNA: TGTGCCAGCTGTAATCTGATTAGCCGCTCCTACGAGCAGTACTTC.

V gene TRBV5-1 combines with J gene TRBJ2-1; D is possibly TRBD2 (5 bases). Trimming pared 2 bases from V and 0 bases from J, leaving 12 bases between. The CDR3 is 16 residues long. Germline CDR1 and CDR2: SGHRS and YFSETQ. CDR3 protein: CASSFSGGSSYNEQFF. CDR3 bases: TGCGCCAGCAGCTTTTCCGGTGGGAGCTCCTACAATGAGCAGTTCTTC.

The rearrangement joins TRBV4-1 to TRBJ1-2; 8 positions match TRBD1. The ends lost 2 bases at V and 4 bases at J; junction bases unmatched: 15. The germline CDR1 and CDR2 sequences are MGHRA and YSYEKL. The CDR3 has 18 amino acids. As DNA, the CDR3 is TGCGCCAGCAGCCAACAAAATGGACAGGGAACTCTGGGCTATGGCTACACCTTC. Its translation: CASSQQNGQGTLGYGYTF.

The count of this clone is one. The rearrangement links TRBV7-9 to TRBJ2-2, with 9 bases lining up with TRBD1. The CDR3 consists of 15 residues. J was trimmed by 6 bases and V by 5 bases; bases with no gene match: 7. The germline V gene has CDR1 SEHNR and CDR2 FQNEAQ (reference sequence). CDR3 sequence reads: CASSPGTGLAGELFF. As DNA, the CDR3 is TGTGCCAGCAGCCCCGGGACAGGGCTAGCCGGGGAGCTGTTTTTT.

The chain combines TRBV4-2 with TRBJ2-7; 9 bases map to TRBD1. Germline V CDR1 and CDR2: LGHNA, YNFKEQ. The junction had 12 bases not matched to a gene; V was cut back by 1 base and J by 5 bases. The CDR3 has 17 residues. DNA for the CDR3: TGTGCCAGCAGCCAAGGAACTGGCGGACAGGGGATCCACGAGCAGTACTTC. This sequence encodes CASSQGTGGQGIHEQYF.

CDR3: CAWSRDLGPNEQFF. The DNA for the CDR3 is TGTGCCTGGAGCCGGGACTTGGGGCCCAATGAGCAGTTCTTC. V and J are TRBV30 and TRBJ2-1, with D maybe TRBD2 (6 bases). Germline V lookup: CDR1 GTSNPN, CDR2 SVGIG (reference sequence). V was clipped by 3 bases and J by 6 bases, with 15 bases between them. The CDR3 has 14 residues.

The rearrangement links TRBV27 to TRBJ2-2, with D possibly TRBD2 on 6 matching bases. CDR1 and CDR2 from the germline V gene are MNHEY and SMNVEV (reference sequence). The germline V and J ends were trimmed by 7 bases and 1 base, with 10 bases remaining between them. This CDR3 has 14 amino acids. This chain's CDR3 is CASISGRNTGELFF. The CDR3, as DNA: TGTGCCAGCATCTCCGGGAGGAACACCGGGGAGCTGTTTTTT.

The V and J genes are TRBV7-2 and TRBJ1-5, with D maybe TRBD1 (5 bases). V dropped 5 bases and J dropped 5 bases, with 19 bases sitting between them. This CDR3 comprises 16 residues. CDR1 is SGHTA and CDR2 is FQGNSA in the germline V gene. CDR3: CASSPRVGVMYQPQHF. The DNA of the CDR3 is TGTGCCAGCAGCCCCAGGGTTGGGGTCATGTATCAGCCCCAGCATTTT.